A single sample gave rise to the 30 T cell receptor beta chains below, sequenced in a study of regulatory T cells in long-lasting Graves disease. The time point here: persistent/refractory GD, antithyroid drugs over 5 years with positive TRAb. The authors made the TCR library using RNA they extracted from PBMCs. Through Arm-PCR of CDR3 regions and iRepertoire HTBI primers, TCR beta libraries were built. TCRdb reanalysed the multiplex PCR reads using MiXCR and keeps one entry per CDR3 protein. Among about 470,000 distinct CDR3 sequences, less than 25% were seen once, and the ten largest hold roughly 8%. The sample was peripheral blood mononuclear cells (PBMCs), taken when the disease was refractory, from a patient treated with antithyroid drugs. Receptors were obtained from a female donor with Graves disease.

The gene calls are TRBV28 and TRBJ1-1, with TRBD1 matching over 7 bases. Trimming cost V 8 bases and J 11 bases; bases outside gene matches: 8. Germline V gene data show CDR1 as MDHEN and CDR2 as SYDVKM. This CDR3 is built from 11 residues. The CDR3 is CASSSGTVAFF. The CDR3 coding sequence is TGTGCCAGCTCCTCCGGGACAGTTGCTTTCTTT.

This clonotype was recorded at least ten times. The chain has TRBV27 and TRBJ1-1, with a weak D call TRBD1 (5 bases). The V end was cut by 6 bases, the J end by 7 bases, with 18 bases between. Germline loops: CDR1 MNHEY, CDR2 SMNVEV (reference sequence). The length of the CDR3 is 14 residues. Written as DNA, the CDR3 is TGTGCCAGCAGAAAACTTGGGGGTTTAGTTGAAGCTTTCTTT. It translates to CASRKLGGLVEAFF.

This clonotype was detected many times. The chain employs TRBV28 and TRBJ1-6; no clear D gene. Trimming took 4 bases from V and 8 from J, leaving 15 bases between them. The CDR3 contains 15 residues. Germline loops: CDR1 MDHEN, CDR2 SYDVKM. CDR3 coding DNA: TGTGCCAGCAGTTCCACGTCCAGCGCAGATTCACCCCTCCACTTT. Its protein product is CASSSTSSADSPLHF.

As concerns this clonotype: At one end, the junction sequence differs from germline, possibly due to a read error. The gene calls are TRBV12-3 or TRBV12-4 and TRBJ2-5, with 11 bases lining up with TRBD2. This CDR3 is 13 amino acids long. CDR3 protein: CASSPGLAALEFF. The CDR3 bases are TGTGCCAGCAGTCCGGGACTAGCGGCCCTCGAGTTCTTC.

The CDR3 sequence is CSVNSGLISYNEQFF. As DNA, the CDR3 is TGCAGCGTGAATTCCGGACTGATCTCCTACAATGAGCAGTTCTTC. The V and J genes are TRBV29-1 and TRBJ2-1, with D possibly TRBD2 on 5 matching bases. This CDR3 has 15 residues. Trimming removed 6 bases from V and 0 bases from J, with 15 bases in between. CDR1 is SQVTM, CDR2 ANQGSEA, per germline.

This clonotype occurred a few times. The chain carries TRBV27 and TRBJ2-2; 8 bases line up with TRBD1. From germline, CDR1 is MNHEY and CDR2 SMNVEV (reference sequence). V shed 5 bases and J 7 bases; nucleotides not matched to a gene: 18. The CDR3 length is 18 residues. The CDR3 loop is CASSILGTGTQRGGELFF. In nucleotides, the CDR3 is TGTGCCAGCAGTATTTTAGGGACAGGAACCCAGAGGGGCGGGGAGCTGTTTTTT.

This clonotype has a count of ten or more. The chain combines TRBV6-2 or TRBV6-3 with TRBJ1-2; D is undetermined. This CDR3 spans 13 amino acids. V lost 6 bases and J 2 bases, leaving 10 bases between the germline ends. Per the germline V gene, CDR1 is MNHEY and CDR2 is SVGEGT. The CDR3 sequence: CASRDPRNYGYTF. CDR3 nucleotides: TGTGCCAGCAGGGACCCGAGGAACTATGGCTACACCTTC.

This sequence joins TRBV5-6 and TRBJ2-7, with D possibly TRBD2 on 5 matching bases. The ends were cut back, 3 bases at V and 7 bases at J, with 14 bases in the middle. Germline assignment: CDR1 SGHDT and CDR2 YYEEEE. CDR3 size: 13 residues. CDR3 sequence: CASSWAGGLEQYF. The CDR3, as DNA: TGTGCCAGCAGCTGGGCCGGCGGGTTGGAGCAGTACTTC.

This clonotype has a single count. V is TRBV6-2 or TRBV6-3 and J is TRBJ2-5; D is possibly TRBD1 (6 bases). Germline V gene sequence: CDR1 MNHEY, CDR2 SVGEGT. The ends were cut back, 3 bases at V and 3 bases at J, with 11 bases in the middle. This CDR3 is 14 amino acids long. CDR3 residues: CASSYANREETQYF. In DNA, the CDR3 is TGTGCCAGCAGTTATGCAAACAGGGAAGAGACCCAGTACTTC.

About this clonotype: This clone may be a read error of a much larger clone one base away. The chain combines TRBV6-4 with TRBJ1-5; D remains ambiguous. The CDR3 length is 17 residues. The germline CDR1 and CDR2 sequences are MRHNA and SNTAGT. The CDR3 DNA is TGTGCCAGCAGTCACTCGATGGCAGAGCCTTTTAATCAGCCCCAGCATTTT. Its translation is CASSHSMAEPFNQPQHF.

The chain carries TRBV9 and TRBJ1-1; 7 positions match TRBD1. Per germline, CDR1 SGDLS and CDR2 YYNGEE. With 4 bases clipped from V and 3 bases from J, the junction kept 12 bases outside the gene matches. The CDR3 is made up of 16 amino acids. The CDR3 DNA reads as TGTGCCAGCAGCACATACAGGGGCCCGGATCACACTGAAGCTTTCTTT. Its protein is CASSTYRGPDHTEAFF. The entire variable domain, with the rest obtained from reference TRBV9 and TRBJ1-1, is as follows: DSGVTQTPKHLITATGQRVTLRCSPRSGDLSVYWYQQSLDQGLQFLIQYYNGEERAKGNILERFSAQQFPDLHSELNLSSLELGDSALYFCASSTYRGPDHTEAFFGQGTRLTVV.

This clonotype occurred many times. In nucleotides, the CDR3 is TGTGCCAGCAGACCCGGACAGGAATTCACATCAACTAATGAAAAACTGTTTTTT. Translating gives CASRPGQEFTSTNEKLFF. This chain links TRBV12-3 or TRBV12-4 with TRBJ1-4, with 7 nucleotides matching TRBD1. The CDR3 contains 18 residues. V trimming: 6 bases; J trimming: 0 bases; junction bases outside the gene matches: 13.

This clonotype was seen at least ten times. This sequence joins TRBV5-1 and TRBJ2-7, with D perhaps TRBD1 (5 bases). The V and J ends lost 0 bases and 2 bases respectively, with 12 bases between them. Germline V CDR1 and CDR2: SGHRS, YFSETQ. This CDR3 has 15 amino acids. DNA for the CDR3: TGCGCCAGCAGCTTGGAGCACAGGCCTCCCTACGAGCAGTACTTC. It specifies CASSLEHRPPYEQYF.

This clonotype was seen only a few times. V usage is TRBV6-1 and J usage is TRBJ1-6; TRBD1 is a possible D gene (5 bases). Germline values: CDR1 MNHNS, CDR2 SASEGT. V shed 6 bases and J shed 7 bases, with 19 bases lying between them. CDR3 length: 16 residues. The CDR3 reads CASRRGMGQGNSPLHF. CDR3 nucleotide sequence: TGTGCCAGCAGACGGGGCATGGGCCAGGGAAATTCACCCCTCCACTTT.

The chain joins TRBV7-2 to TRBJ2-6; D tentatively fits TRBD1 or TRBD2 (6 bases each). From germline, CDR1 is SGHTA and CDR2 FQGNSA. V lost 4 bases and J 3 bases, leaving 16 bases between the germline ends. The CDR3 consists of 17 residues. The DNA for the CDR3 is TGTGCCAGCAGCTCCGTATGGGGGGCGCGTGGGGCCAACGTCCTGACTTTC. Protein product: CASSSVWGARGANVLTF.

This clonotype was counted ten times or more. The CDR3 spells CASSGRTSGAYEQYF. As DNA, the CDR3 is TGTGCCAGCAGTGGGAGGACTAGCGGGGCCTACGAGCAGTACTTC. V usage is TRBV2 and J usage is TRBJ2-7; 12 bases line up with TRBD2. The CDR3 contains 15 residues. CDR1 and CDR2 (germline): SNHLY, FYNNEI. Losses at the gene ends were 4 bases for V and 2 bases for J; bases not matched to a gene: 3.

This clonotype was observed many times. The rearrangement joins TRBV6-2 or TRBV6-3 to TRBJ1-1, with D unresolved. Trimming pared 2 bases from V and 2 bases from J, leaving 9 bases between. This CDR3 has 14 amino acids. Germline assignment: CDR1 MNHEY and CDR2 SVGEGT. The CDR3 DNA sequence: TGTGCCAGCAGTTACAACGGGGTTAACACTGAAGCTTTCTTT. Its translation: CASSYNGVNTEAFF.

A few counts support this clonotype. Its ends do not fully match the called genes, so a read error is possible. The chain couples TRBV10-3 to TRBJ2-7; D may correspond to TRBD1 or TRBD2 (5 bases each). CDR1 ENHRY and CDR2 SYGVKD come from the germline V gene. The CDR3 length is 19 residues. The CDR3 coding sequence is TGTGCCAGCAGTTACTCGATTGGGGGATCAGCGGCCACCCTCTACGAGCAGTACTTC. Encoded protein: CASSYSIGGSAATLYEQYF.

The chain is built from TRBV3-1 and TRBJ2-5; D is unclear. V was shortened by 4 bases and J by 0 bases, with 3 bases between the two germline ends. The CDR3 totals 12 residues. Germline-derived CDR1 and CDR2 are LGHDT and YNNKEL (reference sequence). CDR3 in amino acids: CASSPDQETQYF. The CDR3 DNA follows: TGTGCCAGCAGCCCAGACCAAGAGACCCAGTACTTC.

This clonotype came up many times. The chain uses TRBV27 and TRBJ2-5; D not resolved. Germline-derived CDR1 and CDR2 are MNHEY and SMNVEV (reference sequence). V was trimmed by 5 bases and J by 3 bases, leaving 13 bases between them. The CDR3 totals 14 residues. The chain's CDR3 is CASSPPPPKETQYF. In DNA, the CDR3 is TGTGCCAGCAGTCCTCCCCCCCCAAAAGAGACCCAGTACTTC.

This chain connects TRBV20-1 to TRBJ1-2; D is uncertain. The ends were cut back, 6 bases at V and 7 bases at J, with 15 bases in the middle. Germline V CDR1 and CDR2: DFQATT, SNEGSKA (reference sequence). The CDR3 is 12 residues long. The CDR3 DNA reads as TGCAGTGCCCCCCGGGCCAGCGGTGGCTACACCTTC. It is translated as CSAPRASGGYTF.

This clonotype came up many times. The rearrangement joins TRBV2 to TRBJ2-7; TRBD1 aligns across 12 bases. Per the germline V gene, CDR1 is SNHLY and CDR2 is FYNNEI. Losses at the gene ends were 5 bases for V and 5 bases for J; bases not matched to a gene: 4. The CDR3 runs to 14 residues. CDR3 nucleotide sequence: TGTGCCAGCAGTCCGGGACAGGGGGCCGACGAGCAGTACTTC. This translates into CASSPGQGADEQYF.

The chain employs TRBV4-2 and TRBJ1-1; D gene ambiguous. Germline assignment: CDR1 LGHNA and CDR2 YNFKEQ. The CDR3 contains 16 residues. V lost 4 bases, J lost 5 bases, and 20 bases lay in between. CDR3 nucleotides: TGTGCCAGCAGCCCCGCGAGGTCCTTAGGGAGGACTGAAGCTTTCTTT. Translating gives CASSPARSLGRTEAFF.

This clonotype has at least ten counts. The CDR3 DNA is TGTGCCACCCAAACCGGGACGGGGAATGAAAAACTGTTTTTT. The encoded protein is CATQTGTGNEKLFF. This chain uses TRBV2 with TRBJ1-4, with D perhaps matching TRBD1 (5 bases). This CDR3 has 14 amino acids. Trimming left V 10 bases short and J 5 bases short, with 17 bases between. Germline CDR1 is SNHLY and CDR2 is FYNNEI.

This clonotype was seen ten or more times. CDR3 in amino acids: CSVEEGLNTGELFF. CDR3 in DNA: TGCAGCGTTGAAGAGGGGTTGAACACCGGGGAGCTGTTTTTT. V is TRBV29-1 and J is TRBJ2-2; the D is unclear. The CDR3 extends over 14 amino acids. V lost 0 bases, J lost 1 base, and 6 bases lay in between. CDR1 and CDR2 (germline): SQVTM, ANQGSEA.

About this clonotype: A read error may be the cause here, since a much bigger clone is one base away. J is TRBJ2-7 and V is TRBV12-3 or TRBV12-4; D might be TRBD1 (5 bases). Trimming shortened V by 6 bases and J by 6 bases, and 18 bases separated the two germline ends. The CDR3 consists of 14 residues. In DNA, the CDR3 is TGTGCCAGCAGCCACCACACCTCAGGGCTCGAGCAGTACTTC. As protein: CASSHHTSGLEQYF.

Concerning this clonotype: Possible read error: a much larger clone is one base away. The gene calls are TRBV18 and TRBJ2-5, with TRBD2 matching over 13 bases. This CDR3 has 17 residues. Germline CDR1 is KGHSH and CDR2 is LQKENI. DNA of the CDR3: TGTGCCGGCTCACCTAGACTAGCGGGAGGCCCCCAAGAGACCCAGTACTTC. It yields the protein CAGSPRLAGGPQETQYF.

For this clonotype: This may stem from a read error, because a much larger clone lies one nucleotide away. This chain links TRBV6-2 or TRBV6-3 with TRBJ2-2, with D unclear. V gave up 8 bases and J gave up 0 bases, with 10 bases separating them. Germline V gene sequence: CDR1 MNHEY, CDR2 SVGEGT. This CDR3 has 14 residues. Here the CDR3 DNA reads TGTGCCAGCCTTTCACGAGCGAACACCGGGGAGCTGTTTTTT. It codes for CASLSRANTGELFF.

This clonotype was detected only a few times. V and J are TRBV4-1 and TRBJ1-1; unclear D gene. This CDR3 is 14 amino acids long. Between the trimmed V and J ends, which lost 2 bases and 0 bases, there was a span of 7 bases. Per germline, CDR1 MGHRA and CDR2 YSYEKL. The CDR3 DNA sequence: TGCGCCAGCAGCCAAATCGGAATGAACACTGAAGCTTTCTTT. Translation gives CASSQIGMNTEAFF.

V and J are TRBV20-1 and TRBJ2-7, with a weak D call TRBD1 (6 bases). V lost 4 bases and J lost 7, with 17 bases in between. CDR1 and CDR2 (germline): DFQATT, SNEGSKA (reference sequence). CDR3 length: 13 amino acids. CDR3 DNA: TGCAGTGCTACGGGCCAGGGGTTCGGGGAGCAGTACTTC. Its protein is CSATGQGFGEQYF.